The 27 T cell receptor beta chains given below trace back to one sample, sequenced in a study of OX40 agonist ivuxolimab in advanced cancers. Libraries came from the immunoSEQ multiplex PCR assay. The source is immuneACCESS, and TCRdb retained only in-frame sequences with V and J called. Part of the clones is not carried over; for the studies checked, unresolved V genes explain less than half of this, and the remainder is unexplained. The sample table records fewer than 60,000 clones; 88% of these occur just once. The top ten clonotypes cover 11% to 15% of the sample. The sequences come from CD4+ or CD8+ T cells sorted from blood, collected in a trial of the OX40 agonist ivuxolimab. The receptor source for this set is an adult with an advanced solid tumor such as melanoma, head and neck, liver or kidney cancer.

The CDR3 DNA sequence: TGTGCCAGCAGCTTAAATTCCCTGAGCTCCTATAATTCACCCCTCCACTTT. This encodes CASSLNSLSSYNSPLHF. The chain has TRBV7-9 and TRBJ1-6; D not resolved. CDR3 length equals 17 residues. V shed 2 bases and J shed 0 bases, with 11 bases lying between them. Germline CDR1 is SEHNR and CDR2 is FQNEAQ (reference sequence).

The rearrangement joins TRBV11-2 to TRBJ2-7; D perhaps matches TRBD1 (6 bases). This CDR3 comprises 15 residues. Looked up from germline, CDR1 is SGHAT and CDR2 is FQNNGV. V was cut by 0 bases and J by 6 bases, with 15 bases left in between. As DNA, the CDR3 is TGTGCCAGCAGCTTAGATTCCGGCAGGGGTTCCGAGCAGTACTTC. Translated: CASSLDSGRGSEQYF.

V is TRBV19 and J is TRBJ1-1; D is ambiguous. This CDR3 has 13 amino acids. Trimming left V 5 bases short and J 1 base short, with 8 bases between. CDR1 is LNHDA, CDR2 SQIVND, per germline (reference sequence). The CDR3 spells CASSPSPNTEAFF. In DNA, the CDR3 is TGTGCCAGTAGTCCCAGCCCGAACACTGAAGCTTTCTTT.

The chain employs TRBV11-2 and TRBJ1-2; D unresolved. Germline V lookup: CDR1 SGHAT, CDR2 FQNNGV. Between the trimmed V and J ends, which lost 1 base and 7 bases, there was a span of 10 bases. The length of the CDR3 is 13 residues. This CDR3 is CASSLVTQFGYTF. As DNA, the CDR3 is TGTGCCAGCAGCTTAGTGACACAGTTTGGCTACACCTTC.

The CDR3 reads CASSLVGRGGAFF. The CDR3 DNA reads as TGTGCCAGCAGCTTAGTTGGTAGGGGAGGAGCTTTCTTT. The rearrangement uses TRBV7-9 and TRBJ1-1, with D possibly TRBD1 on 5 matching bases. With 1 base removed from V and 10 bases from J, the gap between germline ends came to 13 bases. The CDR3 length is 13 residues. Germline assignment: CDR1 SEHNR and CDR2 FQNEAQ (reference sequence).

This chain connects TRBV19 to TRBJ2-5; TRBD2 agrees at 13 bases. The ends lost 5 bases at V and 5 bases at J; junction bases unmatched: 5. CDR3 length: 15 residues. Germline CDR1 LNHDA, CDR2 SQIVND (reference sequence). CDR3 amino acids: CASSEGTSGAETQYF. The CDR3 DNA reads as TGTGCCAGTAGTGAGGGGACTAGCGGGGCGGAGACCCAGTACTTC.

J is TRBJ1-3 and V is TRBV21-1. TRBV21-1 corresponds to a pseudogene. The CDR3 extends over 14 amino acids. This CDR3 reads CASSRNKRGNTIYF. CDR3 nucleotides: TGTGCCAGCAGCCGTAACAAGCGTGGAAACACCATATATTTT.

This clone was seen only once. J is TRBJ1-6 and V is TRBV30, with 9 bases aligning to TRBD1. Germline loops: CDR1 GTSNPN, CDR2 SVGIG (reference sequence). V lost 0 bases to trimming and J lost 8 bases; unmatched junction nucleotides: 2. The CDR3 totals 14 residues. CDR3 region: CAWSVWTGDSPLHF. The CDR3 bases are TGTGCCTGGAGTGTATGGACAGGGGATTCACCCCTCCACTTT.

This chain connects TRBV4-3 to TRBJ2-7; 9 nucleotides align to TRBD1. Germline CDR1 LGHNA, CDR2 YSLEER. The trim removed 5 bases at V and 2 bases at J, leaving 4 bases unmatched. The CDR3 totals 14 residues. For the CDR3, the DNA is TGCGCCAGCAGCTACGGGACAGGGCCCTACGAGCAGTACTTC. Its protein product is CASSYGTGPYEQYF.

This clone has just one count. The chain uses TRBV6-5 and TRBJ2-1; D not resolved. The CDR3 sequence is 15 residues long. Between the trimmed V and J ends, which lost 3 bases and 0 bases, there was a span of 9 bases. Per germline, CDR1 MNHEY and CDR2 SVGAGI. Here the CDR3 DNA reads TGTGCCAGCAGTTATTACGGTAGCTCCTACAATGAGCAGTTCTTC. As protein: CASSYYGSSYNEQFF.

This clone was found a few times. The chain carries TRBV19 and TRBJ2-7; unclear D gene. The length of the CDR3 is 13 residues. The V end was cut by 1 base, the J end by 6 bases, with 10 bases between. Germline V gene lookup returns CDR1 LNHDA and CDR2 SQIVND (reference sequence). For the CDR3, the DNA is TGTGCCAGTAGTATAGTAGGCTACTCCGAGCAGTACTTC. As protein: CASSIVGYSEQYF.

The CDR3 DNA reads TGTGCCAGCAGCTTAGATCGGGGGCAGAACACTGAAGCTTTCTTT. Protein product: CASSLDRGQNTEAFF. The chain joins TRBV7-6 to TRBJ1-1, with a weak D call TRBD1 (6 bases). Trimming removed 1 base at V and 1 base at J, with 10 bases between. From germline, CDR1 is SGHVS and CDR2 FNYEAQ. The CDR3 spans 15 residues.

The rearrangement joins TRBV11-3 to TRBJ1-1, with D tentatively TRBD1 (5 bases). CDR1 is SGHNT and CDR2 is YENEEA in the germline V gene. This CDR3 contains 12 residues. V was clipped by 6 bases and J by 1 base, with 6 bases between them. The CDR3 DNA sequence: TGTGCCAGCAGGGGGGGGAACACTGAAGCTTTCTTT. This gives the protein CASRGGNTEAFF.

V is TRBV5-1 and J is TRBJ2-7; D perhaps matches TRBD1 (5 bases). The CDR3 is 14 residues long. Germline CDR1 is SGHRS and CDR2 is YFSETQ. V was shortened by 0 bases and J by 3 bases, with 10 bases between the two germline ends. The CDR3: CASSLEGIGYEQYF. The CDR3 nucleotides are TGCGCCAGCAGCTTGGAGGGGATCGGCTACGAGCAGTACTTC. The full variable domain, with the rest looked up from reference TRBV5-1 and TRBJ2-7, is KAGVTQTPRYLIKTRGQQVTLSCSPISGHRSVSWYQQTPGQGLQFLFEYFSETQRNKGNFPGRFSGRQFSNSRSEMNVSTLELGDSALYLCASSLEGIGYEQYFGPGTRLTVT.

The chain joins TRBV10-3 to TRBJ1-2; no clear D gene. The CDR3 runs 19 residues. V gave up 0 bases and J gave up 0 bases, with 20 bases separating them. Germline assignment: CDR1 ENHRY and CDR2 SYGVKD. This chain's CDR3 is CAISESPGGDSWPNYGYTF. For the CDR3, the DNA is TGTGCCATCAGTGAGTCGCCGGGCGGTGACTCATGGCCTAACTATGGCTACACCTTC.

The chain recombines TRBV5-8 with TRBJ2-3, with 10 bases lining up with TRBD1. This CDR3 comprises 15 residues. Germline CDR1 SGHTS, CDR2 YDEGEE. The junction had 6 bases not matched to a gene; V was cut back by 5 bases and J by 3 bases. The CDR3 protein is CASSFGGQGTDTQYF. CDR3 in DNA: TGTGCCAGCAGTTTCGGGGGACAGGGGACAGATACGCAGTATTTT.

By share, this clone counts as large. CDR3 residues: CASRTNSPLHF. Written as DNA, the CDR3 is TGTGCCAGCAGGACGAATTCACCCCTCCACTTT. The V and J genes are TRBV6-5 and TRBJ1-6; no clear D gene. Trimming removed 6 bases from V and 7 bases from J, with 4 bases in between. This CDR3 contains 11 residues. CDR1 and CDR2 (germline): MNHEY, SVGAGI.

The V and J genes are TRBV18 and TRBJ1-4, with 7 nucleotides matching TRBD1. This CDR3 is 13 amino acids long. CDR1 is KGHSH and CDR2 is LQKENI in the germline V gene. V was pared by 5 bases and J by 8 bases, with 5 bases of the junction left unmatched. The CDR3 loop is CASSKGGEEKLFF. As DNA, the CDR3 is TGTGCCAGCTCAAAAGGGGGCGAAGAAAAACTGTTTTTT. The variable domain in full, with the rest retrieved from reference TRBV18 and TRBJ1-4, is NAGVMQNPRHLVRRRGQEARLRCSPMKGHSHVYWYRQLPEEGLKFMVYLQKENIIDESGMPKERFSAEFPKEGPSILRIQQVVRGDSAAYFCASSKGGEEKLFFGSGTQLSVL.

The chain combines TRBV7-8 with TRBJ2-7; tentative D call: TRBD1 (5 bases). The V gene's germline CDR1 is SGHVS and CDR2 FQNEAQ. The CDR3 is 14 amino acids. V was pared by 4 bases and J by 1 base, with 11 bases between. This CDR3 is CASSSTDSSYEQYF. The CDR3 DNA sequence: TGTGCCAGCAGCTCTACTGACAGTTCCTACGAGCAGTACTTC.

This clone was picked up one time. The V gene is TRBV7-3, the J gene TRBJ2-5; TRBD2 might be the D (6 bases). Trimming removed 2 bases at V and 2 bases at J, with 12 bases between. CDR1 is SGHTA and CDR2 is FQGTGA in the germline V gene. CDR3 size: 15 residues. CDR3 amino acids: CASSLAGTLQETQYF. Here the CDR3 DNA reads TGTGCCAGCAGCTTAGCGGGGACCCTACAAGAGACCCAGTACTTC.

The CDR3 protein is CASSRADRSFYGYTF. The CDR3 DNA sequence: TGTGCCAGCAGCCGAGCGGACAGATCCTTTTATGGCTACACCTTC. This sequence joins TRBV11-2 and TRBJ1-2; tentative D call: TRBD1 (6 bases). The CDR3 loop spans 15 amino acids. The germline CDR1 and CDR2 sequences are SGHAT and FQNNGV. V was shortened by 5 bases and J by 5 bases, with 18 bases between the two germline ends.

The rearrangement joins TRBV2 to TRBJ2-4; unclear D gene. The CDR3 length is 15 residues. Trimming stripped 2 bases from V and 0 bases from J, with 8 bases between. Germline CDR1 and CDR2: SNHLY and FYNNEI. The CDR3 region has the DNA TGTGCCAGCAGTGAACGGCTGGAAGCCAAAAACATTCAGTACTTC. This gives the protein CASSERLEAKNIQYF.

The genes are TRBV4-1 and TRBJ2-1; 8 nucleotides align to TRBD2. Germline V lookup: CDR1 MGHRA, CDR2 YSYEKL. V lost 0 bases and J lost 5; bases outside the gene matches: 15. CDR3 length equals 19 residues. The CDR3 bases are TGCGCCAGCAGCCAAGATATAAAGGTACGGACTAGCCCAGACAATGAGCAGTTCTTC. Encoded protein: CASSQDIKVRTSPDNEQFF.

This clone appeared once. The chain has TRBV6-5 and TRBJ2-2, with D tentatively TRBD1 or TRBD2 (5 bases each). Trimming left V 0 bases short and J 4 bases short, with 9 bases between. The CDR3 has 15 amino acids. Germline CDR1 reads MNHEY; CDR2 reads SVGAGI. The CDR3 here is CASSYSGDGTGELFF. The CDR3 DNA reads TGTGCCAGCAGTTACTCGGGGGATGGCACCGGGGAGCTGTTTTTT.

The rearrangement uses TRBV7-9 and TRBJ2-3; 8 bases line up with TRBD2. J gave up 1 base and V 6 bases, and 6 bases lay outside the gene matches. Looked up from germline, CDR1 is SEHNR and CDR2 is FQNEAQ (reference sequence). CDR3 length: 15 residues. For the CDR3, the DNA is TGTGCCAGCAGTCCCGGGACTAGGGGCACAGATACGCAGTATTTT. Amino acids: CASSPGTRGTDTQYF.

The chain joins TRBV30 to TRBJ2-2; no definite D call. Per the germline V gene, CDR1 is GTSNPN and CDR2 is SVGIG (reference sequence). The CDR3 runs 13 residues. Trimming pared 1 base from V and 2 bases from J, leaving 5 bases between. In DNA form, the CDR3 reads TGTGCCTGGAGTGCTCTTAACACCGGGGAGCTGTTTTTT. Amino acids: CAWSALNTGELFF.

The chain recombines TRBV30 with TRBJ2-5; no firm D call. The germline V gene encodes CDR1 GTSNPN and CDR2 SVGIG (reference sequence). The CDR3 spans 13 residues. Trimming left V 5 bases short and J 3 bases short, with 13 bases between. The CDR3 DNA reads TGTGCCTGGTCTCAATTTGACAAAGAGACCCAGTACTTC. Residues: CAWSQFDKETQYF.